This TCR beta chain was sequenced in a study of blood T cell repertoires in COVID-19. Study-wide background: Samples of COVID-19 (acute and convalescent) were obtained from the United States, Italy and Spain. The cDNA or gDNA used as material had been derived from T cells, B-cell-depleted T cells, or PBMCs.

The germline V and J ends were trimmed by 4 bases and 4 bases, with 5 bases remaining between them. The germline gives CDR1 MGHDK, CDR2 SYGVNS. The CDR3 has 11 residues. As processed by the authors: Nucleated cell counts were estimated from reference gene primer amplification. The data were produced by immunoSEQ multiplex PCR, yet TCRdb's version contains in-frame clones alone and is incomplete. D and trimming come from the DNA, and the V and J calls and clone size come from that table. The table records 50,000 to 65,000 clones, around 82% of them present only once. The sequenced material came from peripheral blood. The chain has TRBV25-1 and TRBJ2-7, with D possibly matching TRBD1 (5 bases). This clonotype was sampled from a human donor in a cohort sampled during active COVID-19. The chain's CDR3 is CASSAGYEQYF. CDR3 sequence (DNA): TGTGCCAGCAGTGCAGGGTACGAGCAGTACTTC.